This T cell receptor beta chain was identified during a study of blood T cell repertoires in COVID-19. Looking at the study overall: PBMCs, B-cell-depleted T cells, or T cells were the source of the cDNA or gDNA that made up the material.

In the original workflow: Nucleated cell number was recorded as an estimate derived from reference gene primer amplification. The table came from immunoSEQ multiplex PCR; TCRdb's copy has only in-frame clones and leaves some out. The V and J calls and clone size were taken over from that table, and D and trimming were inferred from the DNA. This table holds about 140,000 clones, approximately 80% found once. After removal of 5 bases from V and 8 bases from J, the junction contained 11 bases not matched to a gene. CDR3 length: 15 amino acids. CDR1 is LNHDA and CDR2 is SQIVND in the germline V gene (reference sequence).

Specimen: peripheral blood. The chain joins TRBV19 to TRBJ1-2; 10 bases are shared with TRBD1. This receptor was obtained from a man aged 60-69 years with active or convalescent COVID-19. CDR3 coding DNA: TGTGCCAGTAGTTCAACCCCCGGGACAGGGGTCGGCTACACCTTC. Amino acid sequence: CASSSTPGTGVGYTF.